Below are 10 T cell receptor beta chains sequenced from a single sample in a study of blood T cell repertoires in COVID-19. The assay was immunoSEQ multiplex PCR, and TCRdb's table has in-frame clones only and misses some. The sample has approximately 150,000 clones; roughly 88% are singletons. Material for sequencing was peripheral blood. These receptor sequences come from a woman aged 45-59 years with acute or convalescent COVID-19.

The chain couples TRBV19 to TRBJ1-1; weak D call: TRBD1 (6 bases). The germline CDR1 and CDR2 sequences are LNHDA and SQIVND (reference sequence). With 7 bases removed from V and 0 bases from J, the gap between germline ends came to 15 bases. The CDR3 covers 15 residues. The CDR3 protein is CASTGRGTMNTEAFF. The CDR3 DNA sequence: TGTGCCAGTACCGGAAGGGGGACAATGAACACTGAAGCTTTCTTT.

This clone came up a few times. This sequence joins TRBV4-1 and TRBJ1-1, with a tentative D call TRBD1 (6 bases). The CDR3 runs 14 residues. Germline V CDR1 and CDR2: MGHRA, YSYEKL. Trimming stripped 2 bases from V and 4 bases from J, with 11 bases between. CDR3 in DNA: TGCGCCAGCAGCCAACAGGGGACGATCACTGAAGCTTTCTTT. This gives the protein CASSQQGTITEAFF.

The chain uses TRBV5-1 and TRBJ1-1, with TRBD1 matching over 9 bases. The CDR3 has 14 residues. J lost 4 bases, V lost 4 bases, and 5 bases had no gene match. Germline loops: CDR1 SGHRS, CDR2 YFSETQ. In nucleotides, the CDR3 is TGCGCCAGCAGCGACACAGGGGGCACCACTGAAGCTTTCTTT. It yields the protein CASSDTGGTTEAFF.

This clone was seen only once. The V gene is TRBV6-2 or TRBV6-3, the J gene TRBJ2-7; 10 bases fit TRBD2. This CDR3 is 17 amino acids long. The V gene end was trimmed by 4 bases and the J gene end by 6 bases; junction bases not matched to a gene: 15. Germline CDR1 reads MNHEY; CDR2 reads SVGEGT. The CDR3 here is CASSSASGSIPALEQYF. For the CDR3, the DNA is TGTGCCAGCAGTTCGGCTAGCGGGAGCATCCCGGCCCTCGAGCAGTACTTC.

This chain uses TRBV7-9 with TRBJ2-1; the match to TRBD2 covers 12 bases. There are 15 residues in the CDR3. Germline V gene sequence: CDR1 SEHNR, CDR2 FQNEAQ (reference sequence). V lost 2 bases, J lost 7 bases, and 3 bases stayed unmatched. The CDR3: CASSLLAGGPNEQFF. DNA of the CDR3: TGTGCCAGCAGCTTACTAGCGGGGGGGCCTAATGAGCAGTTCTTC. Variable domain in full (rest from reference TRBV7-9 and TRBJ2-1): DTGVSQNPRHKITKRGQNVTFRCDPISEHNRLYWYRQTLGQGPEFLTYFQNEAQLEKSRLLSDRFSAERPKGSFSTLEIQRTEQGDSAMYLCASSLLAGGPNEQFFGPGTRLTVL.

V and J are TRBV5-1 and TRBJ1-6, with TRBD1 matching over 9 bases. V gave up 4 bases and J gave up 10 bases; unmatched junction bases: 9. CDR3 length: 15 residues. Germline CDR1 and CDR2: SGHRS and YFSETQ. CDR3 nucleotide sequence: TGCGCCAGCAGCCTATACGACAGGGGGAGATCACCCCTCCACTTT. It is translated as CASSLYDRGRSPLHF.

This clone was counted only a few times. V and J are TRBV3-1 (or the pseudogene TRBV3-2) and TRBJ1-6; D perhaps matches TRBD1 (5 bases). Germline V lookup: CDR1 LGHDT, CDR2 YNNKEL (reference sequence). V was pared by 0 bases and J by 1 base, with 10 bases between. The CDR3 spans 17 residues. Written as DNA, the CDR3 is TGTGCCAGCAGCCAAGATGGGGGGAGATCCTATAATTCACCCCTCCACTTT. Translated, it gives CASSQDGGRSYNSPLHF.

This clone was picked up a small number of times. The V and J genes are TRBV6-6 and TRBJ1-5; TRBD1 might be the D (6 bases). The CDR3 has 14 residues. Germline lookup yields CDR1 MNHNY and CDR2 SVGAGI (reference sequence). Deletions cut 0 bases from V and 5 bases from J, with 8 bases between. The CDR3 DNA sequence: TGTGCCAGCAGTTACTCAGGGGGGGATCAGCCCCAGCATTTT. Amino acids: CASSYSGGDQPQHF.

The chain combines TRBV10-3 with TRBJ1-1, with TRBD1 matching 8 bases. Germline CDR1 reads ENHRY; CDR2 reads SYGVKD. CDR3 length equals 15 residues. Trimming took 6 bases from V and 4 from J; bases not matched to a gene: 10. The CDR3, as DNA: TGTGCCATCAGGAAGGACAGGGAAAAGGGCACTGAAGCTTTCTTT. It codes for CAIRKDREKGTEAFF.

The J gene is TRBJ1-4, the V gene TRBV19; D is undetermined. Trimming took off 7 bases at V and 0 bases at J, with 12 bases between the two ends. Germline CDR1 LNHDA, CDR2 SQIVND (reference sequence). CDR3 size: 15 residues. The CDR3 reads CASTRLLSTNEKLFF. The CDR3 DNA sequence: TGTGCCAGTACCCGACTCCTGTCAACTAATGAAAAACTGTTTTTT.